This T cell receptor beta chain stems from a study of cytomegalovirus exposure and HLA in healthy donors. Notes on the study in general: A previous analysis found most TCR beta V segments productive roughly 87% or roughly 30% of the time.

With 60 Vbeta and 13 Jbeta primers, the PCR was carried out. Generated by immunoSEQ multiplex PCR, the TCRdb table keeps only in-frame clones and is missing some. The sample includes about 170,000 clones, 75% to 90% of them seen just once. The germline V gene encodes CDR1 SEHNR and CDR2 FQNEAQ (reference sequence). The CDR3 is made up of 15 amino acids. The junction had 7 bases not matched to a gene; V was cut back by 0 bases and J by 5 bases. A note on this clone: The target antigen is unknown.

The receptor was isolated from a male donor in good health and CMV-seronegative. The sequencing input was PBMCs. This rearrangement joins TRBV7-9 to TRBJ2-7, with 7 bases aligning to TRBD1. The CDR3 bases are TGTGCCAGCAGCTTAGCCAGACAGGGAGTCCACGAGCAGTACTTC. The encoded protein is CASSLARQGVHEQYF.